This T cell receptor beta chain comes out of a study of early T cells in non-severe SARS-CoV-2 infection. A note on this clonotype: No antigen is known for it.

This CDR3 spans 15 amino acids. Germline CDR1 reads KGHSH; CDR2 reads LQKENI. J gave up 7 bases and V 4 bases, and 11 bases lay outside the gene matches. The library protocol tagged individual cDNA molecules with unique molecular identifiers. TCRdb itself ran the 5' RACE reads through MiXCR, one entry per CDR3 protein. The sample includes more than 65,000 distinct CDR3 sequences, 12% of them seen just once. Findings of the study overall: Matching with VDJdb favored anti-spike CD8 responses (missing private and CD4 specificities).

Sequencing was done on a sample of whole blood. The chain couples TRBV18 to TRBJ2-7; TRBD1 aligns across 9 bases. The sequence was collected from an adult who was a healthcare worker with PCR-confirmed SARS-CoV-2 infection or an uninfected control (not recorded which). CDR3 nucleotide sequence: TGTGCCAGCTCACTTTCCGGGACAGGGCTGGGGGAGCAGTACTTC. Amino acids: CASSLSGTGLGEQYF.